This is a list of T cell receptor beta chains from one sample in a study of blood T cell repertoires in COVID-19. Sequencing used immunoSEQ multiplex PCR; TCRdb keeps in-frame clones, though not all of them. The table shows about 170,000 clones, with approximately 82% occurring only once. Sequenced sample: peripheral blood. These receptors were collected from a woman aged 80 or older with active or convalescent COVID-19. The CDR3 runs from the conserved cysteine through the conserved F or W. D genes are given only for firm matches. The size field is filled for only some rows; it gives once, few, many or a size class.

.,.,TRBJ2-5,TRBV5-1,14,CASSLGAGRETQYF,TGCGCCAGCAGCTTGGGGGCAGGGCGGGAGACCCAGTACTTC
.,.,TRBJ2-7,TRBV11-2,14,CASSLEPGQHEQYF,TGTGCCAGCAGCTTAGAACCCGGACAACACGAGCAGTACTTC
.,.,TRBJ1-5,TRBV30,14,CAWTSGLGNQPQHF,TGTGCCTGGACCTCAGGGCTAGGAAATCAGCCCCAGCATTTT
.,.,TRBJ2-5,TRBV20-1,18,CSASKDPGGGRNQETQYF,TGCAGTGCCAGTAAAGACCCGGGTGGGGGCAGAAACCAAGAGACCCAGTACTTC
.,.,TRBJ1-4,TRBV28,15,CASSLVRTPGEKLFF,TGTGCCAGCAGTTTAGTTAGGACGCCGGGGGAAAAACTGTTTTTT
.,.,TRBJ2-7,TRBV6-5,13,CASTDLVSGEQYF,TGTGCCAGCACCGACCTCGTCTCGGGAGAGCAGTACTTC
.,.,TRBJ2-7,TRBV28,18,CASRRGLLGPKGGYEQYF,TGTGCCAGCCGGAGGGGTTTATTGGGACCCAAGGGGGGGTACGAGCAGTACTTC
.,.,TRBJ1-2,TRBV6-5,12,CASSSRGRGYTF,TGTGCCAGCAGTTCCAGGGGTAGAGGCTACACCTTC
TRBD1,.,TRBJ1-5,TRBV19,16,CASSILGTGSNQPQHF,TGTGCCAGTAGTATCCTGGGGACAGGTTCGAATCAGCCCCAGCATTTT
TRBD1,.,TRBJ1-5,TRBV18,15,CASSQTGGGNQPQHF,TGTGCCAGCTCACAAACAGGGGGCGGCAATCAGCCCCAGCATTTT
.,.,TRBJ1-1,TRBV5-1,13,CASGPGHNTEAFF,TGCGCCAGCGGGCCAGGACATAACACTGAAGCTTTCTTT
.,.,TRBJ1-1,TRBV28,12,CASSPLELEAFF,TGTGCCAGCAGTCCCCTCGAGTTGGAAGCTTTCTTT
.,.,TRBJ1-1,TRBV5-4,17,CASSLGGGTGGIAEAFF,TGTGCCAGCAGCTTGGGTGGGGGCACCGGGGGGATCGCTGAAGCTTTCTTT
TRBD1,once,TRBJ2-6,TRBV5-5,17,CASSGGTGPSGANVLTF,TGTGCCAGCAGCGGGGGGACAGGCCCCTCTGGGGCCAACGTCCTGACTTTC
.,.,TRBJ1-1,TRBV7-6,12,CASTPSGAEAFF,TGTGCCAGCACCCCATCGGGGGCTGAAGCTTTCTTT
TRBD1,.,TRBJ1-2,TRBV6-5,15,CASSTLPTGVYGYTF,TGTGCCAGCAGCACTCTTCCGACAGGGGTTTATGGCTACACCTTC
.,.,TRBJ1-3,TRBV2,14,CASNTGSSGNTIYF,TGTGCCAGCAATACAGGCTCCTCTGGAAACACCATATATTTT
TRBD1,once,TRBJ2-3,TRBV2,15,CASSRQGASTDTQYF,TGTGCCAGCAGTCGACAGGGGGCAAGCACAGATACGCAGTATTTT
TRBD1,.,TRBJ1-3,TRBV19,22,CASSMSPYTGTGSSYSGNTIYF,TGTGCCAGTAGTATGTCCCCGTATACCGGGACAGGGTCCTCATACTCTGGAAACACCATATATTTT
.,.,TRBJ1-2,TRBV4-1,17,CASSQDGGSAENYGYTF,TGCGCCAGCAGCCAAGATGGGGGCAGTGCAGAAAACTATGGCTACACCTTC
TRBD1,.,TRBJ2-2,TRBV5-4,16,CASSLAQGAGAGELFF,TGTGCCAGCAGCTTGGCGCAGGGGGCGGGCGCCGGGGAGCTGTTTTTT
.,.,TRBJ1-6,TRBV27,16,CASSLTQGPYNSPLHF,TGTGCCAGCAGTTTAACCCAGGGCCCTTATAATTCACCCCTCCACTTT
.,few,TRBJ2-2,TRBV3-1/TRBV3-2,14,CASSQGGFSGELFF,TGTGCCAGCAGCCAAGGAGGCTTCTCCGGGGAGCTGTTTTTT
.,few,TRBJ1-3,TRBV9,17,CASSVDVLRRAGNTIYF,TGTGCCAGCAGCGTAGACGTTTTGCGCAGGGCCGGAAACACCATATATTTT
TRBD1,.,TRBJ2-5,TRBV28,14,CASSLGQGAKTQYF,TGTGCCAGCAGTTTAGGGCAGGGGGCGAAGACCCAGTACTTC
TRBD1,.,TRBJ2-6,TRBV2,15,CASKPGQGWANVLTF,TGTGCCAGCAAACCGGGACAGGGGTGGGCCAACGTCCTGACTTTC
TRBD1,.,TRBJ1-5,TRBV28,15,CASRLTGPSNQPQHF,TGTGCCAGCAGACTGACAGGGCCAAGCAATCAGCCCCAGCATTTT
.,.,TRBJ1-1,TRBV18,16,CASSPPGSKRDTEAFF,TGTGCCAGCTCACCACCCGGTAGTAAGAGGGACACTGAAGCTTTCTTT
.,.,TRBJ2-7,TRBV5-6,13,CASSPWDTYEQYF,TGTGCCAGCAGCCCCTGGGACACCTACGAGCAGTACTTC
TRBD2,few,TRBJ2-7,TRBV19,16,CASSYPTPGGVHEQYF,TGTGCCAGTAGCTATCCCACTCCGGGAGGCGTCCACGAGCAGTACTTC
.,.,TRBJ1-1,TRBV5-1,14,CASSLVGTNTEAFF,TGCGCCAGCAGCTTGGTGGGCACGAACACTGAAGCTTTCTTT
.,.,TRBJ1-2,TRBV30,13,CAWRVSVGYGYTF,TGTGCCTGGAGAGTAAGCGTAGGCTATGGCTACACCTTC
.,.,TRBJ2-2,TRBV7-3,15,CASSLSRGNTGELFF,TGTGCCAGCAGCTTGTCCAGGGGAAACACCGGGGAGCTGTTTTTT
.,.,TRBJ1-3,TRBV18,19,CASSPLRLGESNSGNTIYF,TGTGCCAGCTCACCCCTGAGGCTGGGAGAATCGAACTCTGGAAACACCATATATTTT
.,.,TRBJ1-1,TRBV2,12,CASILYKTEAFF,TGTGCCAGCATATTATACAAGACTGAAGCTTTCTTT
TRBD1,.,TRBJ2-7,TRBV27,14,CASSRGQVRYEQYF,TGTGCCAGCAGCCGTGGACAGGTCCGCTACGAGCAGTACTTC
.,.,TRBJ2-7,TRBV10-3,15,CAIRSDSLSFYEQYF,TGTGCCATCAGATCGGACAGCCTAAGTTTCTACGAGCAGTACTTC
TRBD1,.,TRBJ1-1,TRBV9,18,CASSVLPGQGAGGTEAFF,TGTGCCAGCAGCGTACTTCCGGGACAGGGGGCAGGTGGCACTGAAGCTTTCTTT
.,.,TRBJ2-1,TRBV30,16,CAWSVTGRKPYNEQFF,TGTGCCTGGAGTGTAACCGGGAGAAAGCCCTACAATGAGCAGTTCTTC
TRBD1,.,TRBJ1-1,TRBV5-1,16,CASSLGTGTMNTEAFF,TGCGCCAGCAGCTTAGGGACAGGTACTATGAACACTGAAGCTTTCTTT
TRBD2,.,TRBJ2-1,TRBV6-5,15,CASSIAGLTYNEQFF,TGTGCCAGCAGTATAGCGGGACTAACCTACAATGAGCAGTTCTTC
.,.,TRBJ1-2,TRBV6-1,14,CASSETRRGGGYTF,TGTGCCAGCAGTGAAACCCGGAGGGGGGGAGGCTACACCTTC
TRBD1,once,TRBJ1-4,TRBV10-3,14,CAIRKDRTNEKLFF,TGTGCCATCAGGAAGGACAGGACTAATGAAAAACTGTTTTTT
TRBD2,.,TRBJ2-7,TRBV18,18,CASSQAGTSGEVTYEQYF,TGTGCCAGCTCACAAGCCGGGACTAGCGGGGAAGTAACCTACGAGCAGTACTTC
.,.,TRBJ2-7,TRBV5-1,12,CASSSEYYEQYF,TGCGCCAGCAGCTCCGAGTACTACGAGCAGTACTTC
.,.,TRBJ2-7,TRBV7-3,14,CASSIVGGSYEQYF,TGTGCCAGCAGTATTGTAGGAGGGTCCTACGAGCAGTACTTC
.,.,TRBJ1-1,TRBV6-6,14,CASTRKDRDTEAFF,TGTGCCAGCACCCGAAAGGACAGAGACACTGAAGCTTTCTTT
TRBD2,.,TRBJ2-5,TRBV11-1,15,CASSLQGLSVETQYF,TGTGCCAGCAGCTTACAGGGACTATCCGTTGAGACCCAGTACTTC
TRBD2,.,TRBJ2-1,TRBV2,15,CASKAVAGVVGEQFF,TGTGCCAGCAAGGCCGTAGCGGGAGTAGTCGGTGAGCAGTTCTTC
TRBD2,.,TRBJ2-3,TRBV9,13,CASSVPGGYTQYF,TGTGCCAGCAGCGTTCCCGGGGGGTATACGCAGTATTTT
.,.,TRBJ1-6,TRBV5-1,15,CASSLSRLDNSPLHF,TGCGCCAGCAGCTTGAGCAGGTTGGATAATTCACCCCTCCACTTT
TRBD1,.,TRBJ2-3,TRBV24-1,13,CATKDRYTDTQYF,TGTGCCACCAAGGACAGGTACACAGATACGCAGTATTTT
.,.,TRBJ1-2,TRBV18,14,CASSPGRANYGYTF,TGTGCCAGCTCACCCGGGAGAGCTAACTATGGCTACACCTTC
.,.,TRBJ2-7,TRBV6-5,15,CASSHGGRSHYEQYF,TGTGCCAGCAGTCACGGGGGACGCTCCCACTACGAGCAGTACTTC
TRBD2,.,TRBJ2-1,TRBV5-1,16,CASSPREGSSYNEQFF,TGCGCCAGCAGCCCCCGGGAGGGATCCTCCTACAATGAGCAGTTCTTC
.,.,TRBJ1-1,TRBV12-3/TRBV12-4,13,CASGQVLNTEAFF,TGTGCCAGCGGACAAGTATTAAACACTGAAGCTTTCTTT
.,.,TRBJ1-1,TRBV19,14,CASSKGRAGDEAFF,TGTGCCAGTAGTAAGGGCAGGGCTGGCGATGAAGCTTTCTTT